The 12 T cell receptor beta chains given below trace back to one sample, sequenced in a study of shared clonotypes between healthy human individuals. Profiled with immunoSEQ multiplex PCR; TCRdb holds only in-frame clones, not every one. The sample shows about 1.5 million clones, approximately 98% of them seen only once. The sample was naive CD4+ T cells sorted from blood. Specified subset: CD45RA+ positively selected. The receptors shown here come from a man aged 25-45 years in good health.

CDR3 residues: CSVEGPSGLYNEQFF. As DNA, the CDR3 is TGCAGCGTTGAGGGTCCTAGCGGTCTCTACAATGAGCAGTTCTTC. V gene TRBV29-1 combines with J gene TRBJ2-1; 7 bases line up with TRBD2. Trimming removed 3 bases from V and 3 bases from J; junction bases left unmatched: 8. The CDR3 spans 15 residues. Germline V lookup: CDR1 SQVTM, CDR2 ANQGSEA.

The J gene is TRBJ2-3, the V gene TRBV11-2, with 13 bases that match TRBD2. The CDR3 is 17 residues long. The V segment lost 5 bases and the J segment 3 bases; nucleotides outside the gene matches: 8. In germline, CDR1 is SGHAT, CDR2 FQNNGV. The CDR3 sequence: CASSPFRTSGRTDTQYF. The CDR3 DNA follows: TGTGCCAGCAGCCCTTTCCGGACTAGCGGGAGAACAGATACGCAGTATTTT.

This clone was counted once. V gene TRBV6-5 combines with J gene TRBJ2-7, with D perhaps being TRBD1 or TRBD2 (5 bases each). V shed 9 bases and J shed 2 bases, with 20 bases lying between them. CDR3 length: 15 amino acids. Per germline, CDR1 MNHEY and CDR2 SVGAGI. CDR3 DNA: TGTGCCAGGCCGCCGGGACGCTTGTCTCCCTACGAGCAGTACTTC. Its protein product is CARPPGRLSPYEQYF.

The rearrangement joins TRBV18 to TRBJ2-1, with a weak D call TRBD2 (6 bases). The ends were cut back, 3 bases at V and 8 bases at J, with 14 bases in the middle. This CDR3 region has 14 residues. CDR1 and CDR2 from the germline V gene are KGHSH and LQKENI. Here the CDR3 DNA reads TGTGCCAGCTCACCCTCCGGGGGTCGGGATGAGCAGTTCTTC. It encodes CASSPSGGRDEQFF.

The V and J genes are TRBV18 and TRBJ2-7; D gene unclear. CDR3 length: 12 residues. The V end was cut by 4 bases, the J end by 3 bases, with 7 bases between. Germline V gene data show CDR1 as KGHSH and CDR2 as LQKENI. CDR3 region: CASSQKGYEQYF. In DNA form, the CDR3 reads TGTGCCAGCTCACAAAAGGGCTACGAGCAGTACTTC.

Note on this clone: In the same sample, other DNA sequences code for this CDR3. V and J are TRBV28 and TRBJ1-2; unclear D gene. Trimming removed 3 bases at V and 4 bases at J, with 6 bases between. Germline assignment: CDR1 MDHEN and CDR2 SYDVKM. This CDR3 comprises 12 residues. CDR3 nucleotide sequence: TGTGCCAGCAGTTTCGGAGGCTATGGCTACACCTTC. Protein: CASSFGGYGYTF.

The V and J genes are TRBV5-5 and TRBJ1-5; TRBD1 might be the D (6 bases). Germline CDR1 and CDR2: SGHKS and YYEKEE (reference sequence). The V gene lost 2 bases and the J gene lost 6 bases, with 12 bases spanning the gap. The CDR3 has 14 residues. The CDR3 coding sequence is TGTGCCAGCAGCTTTATGGGGGCTGGTCAGCCCCAGCATTTT. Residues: CASSFMGAGQPQHF.

The CDR3 DNA sequence: TGTGCCAGCAACCCTGGAGGCCCGACGGGTTACACCTTC. As protein: CASNPGGPTGYTF. The chain uses TRBV28 and TRBJ1-2; D is unclear. Trimming pared 7 bases from V and 11 bases from J, leaving 20 bases between. The CDR3 extends over 13 amino acids. Germline lookup yields CDR1 MDHEN and CDR2 SYDVKM.

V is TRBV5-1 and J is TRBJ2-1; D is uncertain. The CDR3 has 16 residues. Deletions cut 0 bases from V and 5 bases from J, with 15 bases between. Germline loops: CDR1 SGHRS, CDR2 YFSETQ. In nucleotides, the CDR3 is TGCGCCAGCAGCTTGGTAGGGTGGGCCGATCACAATGAGCAGTTCTTC. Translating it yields CASSLVGWADHNEQFF.

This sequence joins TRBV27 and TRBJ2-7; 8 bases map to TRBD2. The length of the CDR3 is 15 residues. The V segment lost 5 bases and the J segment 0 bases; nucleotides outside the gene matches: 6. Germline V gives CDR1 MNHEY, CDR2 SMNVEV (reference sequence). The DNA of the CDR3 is TGTGCCAGCAGTACTAGCGGACGTAGCTCCTACGAGCAGTACTTC. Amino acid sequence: CASSTSGRSSYEQYF.

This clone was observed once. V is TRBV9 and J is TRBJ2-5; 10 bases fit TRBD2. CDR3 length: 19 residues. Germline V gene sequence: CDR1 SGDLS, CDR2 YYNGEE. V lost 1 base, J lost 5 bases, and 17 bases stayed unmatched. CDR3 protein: CASSVKVGTSDIRQETQYF. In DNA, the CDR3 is TGTGCCAGCAGCGTAAAGGTGGGGACTAGCGACATCCGCCAGGAGACCCAGTACTTC.

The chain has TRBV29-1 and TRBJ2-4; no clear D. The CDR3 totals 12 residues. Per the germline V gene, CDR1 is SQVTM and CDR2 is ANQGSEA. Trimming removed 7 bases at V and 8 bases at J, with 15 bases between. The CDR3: CSAYGPGDIQYF. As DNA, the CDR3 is TGCAGCGCCTACGGGCCCGGCGACATTCAGTACTTC.